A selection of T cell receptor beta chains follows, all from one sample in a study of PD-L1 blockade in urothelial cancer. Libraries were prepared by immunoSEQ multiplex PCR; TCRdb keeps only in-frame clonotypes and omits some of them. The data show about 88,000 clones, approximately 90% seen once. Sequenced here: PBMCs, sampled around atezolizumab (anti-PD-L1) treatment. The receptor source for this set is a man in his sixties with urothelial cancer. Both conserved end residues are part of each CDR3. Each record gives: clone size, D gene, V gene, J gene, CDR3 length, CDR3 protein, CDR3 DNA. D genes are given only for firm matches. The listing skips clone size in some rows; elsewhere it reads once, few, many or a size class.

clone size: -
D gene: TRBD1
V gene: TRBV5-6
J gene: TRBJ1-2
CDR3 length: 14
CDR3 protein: CASSRQGTGEGYTF
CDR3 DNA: TGTGCCAGCAGCCGACAAGGGACAGGGGAAGGCTACACCTTC

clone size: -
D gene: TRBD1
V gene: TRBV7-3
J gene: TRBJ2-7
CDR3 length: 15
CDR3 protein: CASSVTGTGEYEQYF
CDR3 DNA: TGTGCCAGCAGCGTAACCGGGACAGGGGAATACGAGCAGTACTTC

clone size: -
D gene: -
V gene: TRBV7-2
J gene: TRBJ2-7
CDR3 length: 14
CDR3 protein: CASSSHGSSYEQYF
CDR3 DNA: TGTGCCAGCAGCAGCCACGGGTCCTCCTACGAGCAGTACTTC

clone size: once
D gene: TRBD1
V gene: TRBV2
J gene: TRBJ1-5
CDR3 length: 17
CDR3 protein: CASMAGQGAYSNQPQHF
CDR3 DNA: TGTGCCAGCATGGCGGGACAGGGCGCCTATAGCAATCAGCCCCAGCATTTT

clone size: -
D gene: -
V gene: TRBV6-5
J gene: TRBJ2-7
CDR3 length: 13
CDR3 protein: CASSPHSSYEQYF
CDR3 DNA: TGTGCCAGCAGCCCCCATTCCTCCTACGAGCAGTACTTC

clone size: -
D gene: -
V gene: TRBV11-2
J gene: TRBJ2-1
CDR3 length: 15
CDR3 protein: CASSLGGVVYNEQFF
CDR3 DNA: TGTGCCAGCAGCTTAGGGGGGGTAGTTTACAATGAGCAGTTCTTC

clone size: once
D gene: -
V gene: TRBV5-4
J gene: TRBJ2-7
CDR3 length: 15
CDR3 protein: CASSLDGPTSYEQYF
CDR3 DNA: TGTGCCAGCAGCTTGGATGGTCCAACATCCTACGAGCAGTACTTC

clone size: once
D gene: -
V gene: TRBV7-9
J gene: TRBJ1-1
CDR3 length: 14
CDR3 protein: CASSLGQLNTEAFF
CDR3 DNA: TGTGCCAGCAGCTTAGGACAGCTAAACACTGAAGCTTTCTTT

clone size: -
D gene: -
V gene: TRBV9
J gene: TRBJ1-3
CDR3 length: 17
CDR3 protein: CASSANQDSLPGNTIYF
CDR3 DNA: TGTGCCAGCAGCGCTAACCAGGACAGCCTGCCTGGAAACACCATATATTTT

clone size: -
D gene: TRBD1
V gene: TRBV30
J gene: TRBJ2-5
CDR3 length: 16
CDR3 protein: CAWRPAGTGGGETQYF
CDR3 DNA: TGTGCCTGGCGCCCGGCAGGGACAGGGGGTGGGGAGACCCAGTACTTC

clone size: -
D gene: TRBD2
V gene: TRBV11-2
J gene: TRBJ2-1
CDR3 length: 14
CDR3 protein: CASSSSGRWNEQFF
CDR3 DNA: TGTGCCAGCAGCTCTAGCGGGAGATGGAATGAGCAGTTCTTC

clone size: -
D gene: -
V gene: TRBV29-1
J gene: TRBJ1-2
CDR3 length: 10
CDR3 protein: CSVAGNGYTF
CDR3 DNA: TGCAGCGTTGCAGGGAATGGCTACACCTTC

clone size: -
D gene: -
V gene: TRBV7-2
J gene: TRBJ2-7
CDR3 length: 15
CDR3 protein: CASSLGDGSMYEQYF
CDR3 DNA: TGTGCCAGCAGCTTAGGGGACGGGAGTATGTACGAGCAGTACTTC

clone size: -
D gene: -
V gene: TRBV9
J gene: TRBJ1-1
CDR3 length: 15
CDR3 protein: CASSVVERGFTEAFF
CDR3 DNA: TGTGCCAGCAGCGTAGTAGAACGGGGATTCACTGAAGCTTTCTTT

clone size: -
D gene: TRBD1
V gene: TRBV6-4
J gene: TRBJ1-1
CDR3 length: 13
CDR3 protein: CASSGQGATEAFF
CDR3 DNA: TGTGCCAGCAGTGGACAGGGGGCCACTGAAGCTTTCTTT

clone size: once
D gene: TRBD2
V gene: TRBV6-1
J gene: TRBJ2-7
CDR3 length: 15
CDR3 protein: CATRVGLAGIYEQYF
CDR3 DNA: TGTGCCACCCGGGTAGGCCTAGCGGGAATTTACGAGCAGTACTTC

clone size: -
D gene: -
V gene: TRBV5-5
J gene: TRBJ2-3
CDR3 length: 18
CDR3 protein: CASSLGTWGFSSTDTQYF
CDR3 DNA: TGTGCCAGCAGCTTGGGGACATGGGGATTCTCTAGCACAGATACGCAGTATTTT

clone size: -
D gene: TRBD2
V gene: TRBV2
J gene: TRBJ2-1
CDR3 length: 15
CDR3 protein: CASSEAGAGVVEQFF
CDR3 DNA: TGTGCCAGCAGTGAAGCCGGAGCGGGAGTTGTTGAGCAGTTCTTC

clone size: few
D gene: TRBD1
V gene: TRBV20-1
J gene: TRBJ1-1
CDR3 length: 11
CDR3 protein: CSATQGVEAFF
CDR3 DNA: TGCAGTGCTACACAGGGGGTTGAAGCTTTCTTT

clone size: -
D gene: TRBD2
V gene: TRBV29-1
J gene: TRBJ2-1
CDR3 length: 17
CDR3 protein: CSVFTSGRAPGQGEQFF
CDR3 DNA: TGCAGCGTGTTCACTAGCGGGAGGGCCCCGGGTCAAGGTGAGCAGTTCTTC

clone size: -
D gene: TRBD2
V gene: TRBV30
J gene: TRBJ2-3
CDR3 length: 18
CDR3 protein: CAWIDPGLAGGPSNTQYF
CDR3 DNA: TGTGCCTGGATCGACCCGGGACTAGCGGGAGGGCCGTCAAATACGCAGTATTTT

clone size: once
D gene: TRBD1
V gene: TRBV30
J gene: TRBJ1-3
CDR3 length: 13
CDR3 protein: CAWGGQGVNTIYF
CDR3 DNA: TGTGCCTGGGGTGGACAGGGGGTGAACACCATATATTTT

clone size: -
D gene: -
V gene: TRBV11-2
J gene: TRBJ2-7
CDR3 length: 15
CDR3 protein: CASSLQVMSSYEQYF
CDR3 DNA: TGTGCCAGCAGCCTGCAGGTAATGAGCTCCTACGAGCAGTACTTC

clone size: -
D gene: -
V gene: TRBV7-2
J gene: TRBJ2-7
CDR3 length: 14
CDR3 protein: CASSHQWGDYEQYF
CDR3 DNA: TGTGCCAGCAGCCACCAATGGGGCGACTACGAGCAGTACTTC

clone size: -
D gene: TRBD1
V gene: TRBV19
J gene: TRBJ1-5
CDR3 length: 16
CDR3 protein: CASSIYHRGSNQPQHF
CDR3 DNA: TGTGCCAGTAGTATATATCACAGGGGGAGCAATCAGCCCCAGCATTTT

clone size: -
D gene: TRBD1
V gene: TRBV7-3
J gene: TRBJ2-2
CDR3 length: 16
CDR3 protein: CASRSVAQGPTGELFF
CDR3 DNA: TGTGCCAGCCGCTCCGTGGCACAGGGGCCCACCGGGGAGCTGTTTTTT

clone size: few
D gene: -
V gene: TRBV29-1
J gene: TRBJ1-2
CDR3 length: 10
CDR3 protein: CSVGAADYTF
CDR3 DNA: TGCAGCGTTGGCGCCGCCGACTACACCTTC

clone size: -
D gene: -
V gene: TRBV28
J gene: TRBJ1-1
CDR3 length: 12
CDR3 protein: CASSLRLTEAFF
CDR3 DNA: TGTGCCAGCAGTTTACGTCTCACTGAAGCTTTCTTT

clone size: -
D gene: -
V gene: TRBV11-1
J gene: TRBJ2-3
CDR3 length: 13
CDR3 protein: CATTRGFTDTQYF
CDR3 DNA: TGTGCCACCACTCGGGGATTTACAGATACGCAGTATTTT

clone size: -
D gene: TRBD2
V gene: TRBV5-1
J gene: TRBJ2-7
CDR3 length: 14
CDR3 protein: CASSLAGGSYEQYF
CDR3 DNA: TGCGCCAGCAGCTTGGCGGGGGGAAGCTACGAGCAGTACTTC

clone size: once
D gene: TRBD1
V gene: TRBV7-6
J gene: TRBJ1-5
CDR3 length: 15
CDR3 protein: CASSLAGQGDQPQHF
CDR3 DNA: TGTGCCAGCAGCTTAGCGGGACAGGGTGATCAGCCCCAGCATTTT

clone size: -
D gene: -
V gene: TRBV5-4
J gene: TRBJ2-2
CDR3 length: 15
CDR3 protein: CASSHRLGNTGELFF
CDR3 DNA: TGTGCCAGCAGCCACCGACTAGGGAACACCGGGGAGCTGTTTTTT

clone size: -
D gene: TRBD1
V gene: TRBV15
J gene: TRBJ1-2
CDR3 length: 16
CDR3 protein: CATSRAQGQRMGGYTF
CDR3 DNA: TGTGCCACCAGCAGGGCCCAGGGACAGCGTATGGGTGGCTACACCTTC

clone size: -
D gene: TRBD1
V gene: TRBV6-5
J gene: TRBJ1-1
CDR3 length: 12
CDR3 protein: CASRRQGAEAFF
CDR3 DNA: TGTGCCAGCAGGCGACAGGGGGCTGAAGCTTTCTTT

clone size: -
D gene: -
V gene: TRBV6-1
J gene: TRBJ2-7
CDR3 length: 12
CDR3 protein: CASSEGFEIPYF
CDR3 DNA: TGTGCCAGCAGTGAAGGTTTCGAGATACCGTACTTC

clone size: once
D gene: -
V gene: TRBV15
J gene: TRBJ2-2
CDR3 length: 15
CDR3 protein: CATSRDTVNTGELFF
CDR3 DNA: TGTGCCACCAGCAGAGATACAGTAAACACCGGGGAGCTGTTTTTT

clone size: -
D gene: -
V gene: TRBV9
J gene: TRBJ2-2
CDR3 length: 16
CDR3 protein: CASSPRRGGSTGELFF
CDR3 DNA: TGTGCCAGCAGCCCCCGGAGGGGGGGTAGTACCGGGGAGCTGTTTTTT

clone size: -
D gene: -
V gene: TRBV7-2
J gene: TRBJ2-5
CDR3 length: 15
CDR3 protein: CASSGANRVQETQYF
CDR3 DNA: TGTGCCAGCAGCGGAGCCAACAGGGTCCAAGAGACCCAGTACTTC

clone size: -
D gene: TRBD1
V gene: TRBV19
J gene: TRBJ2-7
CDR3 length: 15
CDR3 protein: CASSERDRSSYEQYF
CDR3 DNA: TGTGCCAGTAGTGAACGGGACAGGTCGTCCTACGAGCAGTACTTC

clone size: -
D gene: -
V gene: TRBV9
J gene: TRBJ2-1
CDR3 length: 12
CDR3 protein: CASSTAGDEQFF
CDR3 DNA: TGTGCCAGCAGCACTGCAGGGGATGAGCAGTTCTTC

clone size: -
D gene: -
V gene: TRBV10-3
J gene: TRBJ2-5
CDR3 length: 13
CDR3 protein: CAISGGIQETQYF
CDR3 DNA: TGTGCCATCAGTGGAGGGATCCAAGAGACCCAGTACTTC

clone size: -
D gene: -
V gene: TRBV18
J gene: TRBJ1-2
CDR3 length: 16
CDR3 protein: CASSPPLAGANYGYTF
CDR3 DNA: TGTGCCAGCTCACCCCCTTTGGCAGGGGCTAACTATGGCTACACCTTC

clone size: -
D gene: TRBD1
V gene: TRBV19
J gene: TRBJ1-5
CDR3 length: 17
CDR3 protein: CASRGQTGVKGNQPQHF
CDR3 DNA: TGTGCCAGTAGGGGACAGACAGGGGTGAAGGGCAATCAGCCCCAGCATTTT

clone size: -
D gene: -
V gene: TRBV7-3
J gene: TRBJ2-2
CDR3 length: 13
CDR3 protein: CASSPGRTGELFF
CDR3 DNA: TGTGCCAGCAGCCCAGGGCGCACCGGGGAGCTGTTTTTT

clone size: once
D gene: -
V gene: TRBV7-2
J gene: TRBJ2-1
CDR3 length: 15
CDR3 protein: CASSLGGQIYNEQFF
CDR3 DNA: TGTGCCAGCAGCTTAGGCGGACAGATTTACAATGAGCAGTTCTTC

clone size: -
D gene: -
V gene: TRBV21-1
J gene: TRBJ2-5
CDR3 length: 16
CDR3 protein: CASSSRLAILQETQYF
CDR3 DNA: TGTGCCAGCAGCTCCCGACTAGCGATACTCCAAGAGACCCAGTACTTC

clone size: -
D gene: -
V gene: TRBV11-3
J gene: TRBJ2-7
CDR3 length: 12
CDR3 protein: CASSSDNYEQYF
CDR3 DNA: TGTGCCAGCAGCTCTGACAACTACGAGCAGTACTTC

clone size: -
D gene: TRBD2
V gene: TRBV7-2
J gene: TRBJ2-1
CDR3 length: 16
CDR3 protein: CASSLVSGAGWNEQFF
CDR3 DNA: TGTGCCAGCAGCTTAGTTAGTGGAGCGGGATGGAATGAGCAGTTCTTC

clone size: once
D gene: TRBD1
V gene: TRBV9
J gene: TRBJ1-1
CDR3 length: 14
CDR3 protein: CASSVGGTGDEAFF
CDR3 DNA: TGTGCCAGCAGCGTAGGCGGGACAGGGGATGAAGCTTTCTTT

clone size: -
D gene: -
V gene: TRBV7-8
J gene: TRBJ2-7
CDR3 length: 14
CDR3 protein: CASSLTETIYEQYF
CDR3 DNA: TGTGCCAGCAGCTTAACTGAGACTATCTACGAGCAGTACTTC

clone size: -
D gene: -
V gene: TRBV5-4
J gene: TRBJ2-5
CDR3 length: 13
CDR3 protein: CASGGGAQETQYF
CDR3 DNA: TGTGCCAGCGGCGGAGGGGCCCAGGAGACCCAGTACTTC

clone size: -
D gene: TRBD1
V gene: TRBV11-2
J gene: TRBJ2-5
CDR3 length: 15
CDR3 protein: CASSLVIDREETQYF
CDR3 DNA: TGTGCCAGCAGCTTAGTTATCGACAGGGAAGAGACCCAGTACTTC

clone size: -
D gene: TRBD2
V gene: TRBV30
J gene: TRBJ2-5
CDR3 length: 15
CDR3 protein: CAWRRLGGSVETQYF
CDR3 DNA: TGTGCCTGGAGACGCTTGGGCGGGAGTGTAGAGACCCAGTACTTC

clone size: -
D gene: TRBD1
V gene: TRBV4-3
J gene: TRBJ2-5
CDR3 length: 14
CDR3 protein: CASSSSTGWETQYF
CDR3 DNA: TGCGCCAGCAGCTCCTCGACAGGGTGGGAGACCCAGTACTTC

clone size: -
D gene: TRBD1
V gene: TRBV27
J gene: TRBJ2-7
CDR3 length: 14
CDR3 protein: CASSPGQGRYEQYF
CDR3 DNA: TGTGCCAGCAGTCCAGGACAGGGGCGCTACGAGCAGTACTTC

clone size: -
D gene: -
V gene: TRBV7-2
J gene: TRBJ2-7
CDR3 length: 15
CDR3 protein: CASSLFTGVQDEQYF
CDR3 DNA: TGTGCCAGCAGCTTGTTCACGGGAGTCCAGGACGAGCAGTACTTC

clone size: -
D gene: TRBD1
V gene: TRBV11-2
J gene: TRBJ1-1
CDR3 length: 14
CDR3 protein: CASSLSDRGTEAFF
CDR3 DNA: TGTGCCAGCAGCTTATCGGACAGGGGCACTGAAGCTTTCTTT

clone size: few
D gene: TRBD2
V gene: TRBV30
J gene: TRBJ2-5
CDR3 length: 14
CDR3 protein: CAWSEGLAEETQYF
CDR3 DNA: TGTGCCTGGTCAGAGGGACTAGCTGAAGAGACCCAGTACTTC

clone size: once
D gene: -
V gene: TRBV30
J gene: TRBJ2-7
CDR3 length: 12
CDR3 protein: CAWSGPGYEQYF
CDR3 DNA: TGTGCCTGGAGTGGTCCAGGTTACGAGCAGTACTTC

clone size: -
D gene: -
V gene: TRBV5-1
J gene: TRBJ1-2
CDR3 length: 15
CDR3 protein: CASSLVSEGNYGYTF
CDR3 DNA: TGCGCCAGCAGCTTGGTTTCAGAGGGTAACTATGGCTACACCTTC